The 6 T cell receptor beta chains in this list originate from one sample, sequenced in a study of shared clonotypes between healthy human individuals. Sequenced by immunoSEQ multiplex PCR; TCRdb stores in-frame clones only, minus some. The table shows about 2,200,000 clones, with about 92% occurring only once. It was CD45RO-negative cells, positively selected for CCR7, that made up naive CD8 cells, with terminally differentiated effector memory CD45RA+ cells excluded. The sample was naive CD8+ T cells from PBMCs. The receptors stem from a man aged 18-30 years in good health. Some clones in this sample may be carry-over from other donors' samples.

V gene TRBV9 combines with J gene TRBJ2-2; TRBD2 is a possible D gene (5 bases). Germline lookup yields CDR1 SGDLS and CDR2 YYNGEE. The V end lost 0 bases, the J end lost 5 bases, and 14 bases lay between the germline ends. The CDR3 has 16 amino acids. The CDR3 loop is CASSVGPMAGTGELFF. The CDR3 DNA is TGTGCCAGCAGCGTAGGGCCGATGGCGGGTACCGGGGAGCTGTTTTTT.

The CDR3: CASSHAEWGTGTEAFF. The DNA for the CDR3 is TGCGCCAGCAGCCACGCTGAGTGGGGCACGGGCACTGAAGCTTTCTTT. The chain links TRBV4-3 to TRBJ1-1, with a tentative D call TRBD1 (5 bases). The V end was cut by 3 bases, the J end by 4 bases, with 18 bases between. Germline V CDR1 and CDR2: LGHNA, YSLEER. This CDR3 has 16 residues.

The gene calls are TRBV27 and TRBJ2-1; 7 bases map to TRBD2. Germline loops: CDR1 MNHEY, CDR2 SMNVEV (reference sequence). The CDR3 contains 17 residues. V lost 2 bases and J lost 4; bases outside the gene matches: 11. This CDR3 reads CASSLRDPSGLYNEQFF. CDR3 nucleotides: TGTGCCAGCAGTTTAAGGGACCCTAGCGGTCTATACAATGAGCAGTTCTTC.

Worth noting for this clone: Other DNA sequences in the same sample also yield this CDR3. V and J are TRBV11-2 and TRBJ2-7, with a tentative D call TRBD1 (5 bases). Trimming cost V 1 base and J 5 bases, with 12 bases left between them. Germline loops: CDR1 SGHAT, CDR2 FQNNGV. CDR3 length: 14 residues. The CDR3 DNA sequence: TGTGCCAGCAGCTTAGGTAGCAGGGCCCACGAGCAGTACTTC. Translation gives CASSLGSRAHEQYF.

The rearrangement uses TRBV29-1 and TRBJ2-1; 7 nucleotides match TRBD2. The trim removed 4 bases at V and 0 bases at J, leaving 9 bases unmatched. The CDR3 extends over 16 amino acids. The germline CDR1 and CDR2 sequences are SQVTM and ANQGSEA. CDR3 in DNA: TGCAGCGTTGCCGAGCAGGGAGGGGTCTCCTACAATGAGCAGTTCTTC. As protein: CSVAEQGGVSYNEQFF.

This sequence joins TRBV27 and TRBJ2-1; no clear D. Germline V gene data show CDR1 as MNHEY and CDR2 as SMNVEV (reference sequence). CDR3 length: 10 amino acids. Trimming pared 2 bases from V and 15 bases from J, leaving 8 bases between. The CDR3 DNA reads as TGTGCCAGCAGTTTACCCCGGGCGTTCTTC. The encoded protein is CASSLPRAFF.